This T cell receptor beta chain was obtained from a study of control samples from healthy donors and cancer patients. CDR1 LNHDA and CDR2 SQIVND come from the germline V gene (reference sequence). Trimming removed 5 bases at V and 0 bases at J, with 14 bases between. The CDR3 is made up of 16 amino acids. Repertoires were generated with immunoSEQ multiplex PCR, while TCRdb's copy carries only in-frame clones and drops some. The sample records about 160,000 clones, less than 95% being singletons. J is TRBJ2-1 and V is TRBV19, with D perhaps TRBD2 (6 bases). The TCR comes from a man aged 60 to 69 with colorectal cancer. The sequenced sample was PBMCs. The CDR3 sequence: CASSPSGTPSYNEQFF. The CDR3 DNA reads TGTGCCAGTAGTCCCTCCGGGACTCCCTCCTACAATGAGCAGTTCTTC.